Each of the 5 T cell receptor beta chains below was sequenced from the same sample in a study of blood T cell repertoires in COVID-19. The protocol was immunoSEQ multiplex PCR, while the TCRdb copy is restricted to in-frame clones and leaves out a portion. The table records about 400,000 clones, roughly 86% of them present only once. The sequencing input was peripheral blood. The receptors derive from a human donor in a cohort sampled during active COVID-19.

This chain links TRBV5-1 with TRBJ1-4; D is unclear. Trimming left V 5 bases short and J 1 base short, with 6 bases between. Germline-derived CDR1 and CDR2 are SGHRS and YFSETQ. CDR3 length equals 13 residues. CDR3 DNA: TGCGCCAGCAGAGGAGGAACTAATGAAAAACTGTTTTTT. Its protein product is CASRGGTNEKLFF.

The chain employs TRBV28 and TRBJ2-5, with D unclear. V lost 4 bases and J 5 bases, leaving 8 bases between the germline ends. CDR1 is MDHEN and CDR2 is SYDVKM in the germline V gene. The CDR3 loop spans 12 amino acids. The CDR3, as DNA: TGTGCCAGCAGTTCTACCTCCGAGACCCAGTACTTC. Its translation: CASSSTSETQYF.

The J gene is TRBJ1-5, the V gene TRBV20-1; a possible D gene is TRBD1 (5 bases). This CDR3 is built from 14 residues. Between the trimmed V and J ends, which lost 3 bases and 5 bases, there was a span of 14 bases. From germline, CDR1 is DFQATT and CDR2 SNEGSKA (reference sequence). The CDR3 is CSASTLPGYQPQHF. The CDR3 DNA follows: TGCAGTGCTAGTACCCTGCCAGGGTATCAGCCCCAGCATTTT.

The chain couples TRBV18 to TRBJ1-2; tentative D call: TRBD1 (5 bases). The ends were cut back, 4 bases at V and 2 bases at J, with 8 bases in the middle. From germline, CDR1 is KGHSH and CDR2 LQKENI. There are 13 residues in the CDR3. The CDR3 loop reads CASSQYRNYGYTF. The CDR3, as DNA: TGTGCCAGCTCACAGTACAGGAACTATGGCTACACCTTC.

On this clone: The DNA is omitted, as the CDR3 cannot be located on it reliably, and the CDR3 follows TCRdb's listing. The CDR3 reads CASSSSREGLSEQYF. The rearrangement joins TRBV28 to TRBJ2-7; no check of the table's D call, TRBD2, against the DNA was made. The CDR3 spans 15 amino acids, including both terminal residues. Germline values: CDR1 MDHEN, CDR2 SYDVKM.